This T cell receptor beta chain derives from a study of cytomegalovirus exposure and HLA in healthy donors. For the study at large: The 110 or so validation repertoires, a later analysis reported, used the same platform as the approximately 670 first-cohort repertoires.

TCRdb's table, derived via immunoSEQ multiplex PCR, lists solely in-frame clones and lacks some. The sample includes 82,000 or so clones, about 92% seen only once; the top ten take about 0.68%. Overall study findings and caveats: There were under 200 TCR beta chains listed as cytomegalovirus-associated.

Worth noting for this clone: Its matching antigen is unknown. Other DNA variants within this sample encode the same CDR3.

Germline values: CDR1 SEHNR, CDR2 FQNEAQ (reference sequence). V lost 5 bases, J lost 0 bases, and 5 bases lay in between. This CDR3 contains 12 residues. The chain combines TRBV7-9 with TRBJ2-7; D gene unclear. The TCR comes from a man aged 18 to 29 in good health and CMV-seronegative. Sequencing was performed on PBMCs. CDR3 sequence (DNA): TGTGCCAGCAGCCCCAGCTCCTACGAGCAGTACTTC. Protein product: CASSPSSYEQYF.